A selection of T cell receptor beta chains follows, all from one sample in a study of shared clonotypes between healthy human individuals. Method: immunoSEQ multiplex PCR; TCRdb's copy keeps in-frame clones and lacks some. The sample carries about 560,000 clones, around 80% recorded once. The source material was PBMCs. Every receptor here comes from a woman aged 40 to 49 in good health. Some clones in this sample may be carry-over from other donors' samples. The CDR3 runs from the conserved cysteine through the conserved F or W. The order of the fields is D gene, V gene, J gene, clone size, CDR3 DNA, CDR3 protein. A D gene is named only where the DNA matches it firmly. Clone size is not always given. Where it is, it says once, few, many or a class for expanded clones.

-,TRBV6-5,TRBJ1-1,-,TGTGCCAGCAGTTATAGGCTATCGGCCACTGAAGCTTTCTTT,CASSYRLSATEAFF
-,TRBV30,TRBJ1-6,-,TGTGCCTGGAGTGATACCGGGACAACAAATAATTCACCCCTCCACTTT,CAWSDTGTTNNSPLHF
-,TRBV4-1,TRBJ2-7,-,TGCGCCAGCAGCCAAGATTACGGGAGTCGGTACGAGCAGTACTTC,CASSQDYGSRYEQYF
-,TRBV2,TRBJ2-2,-,TGTGCCAGTTCTACCCCCCGGTACACCGGGGAGCTGTTTTTT,CASSTPRYTGELFF
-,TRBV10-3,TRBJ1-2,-,TGTGCCATCAGGGCTCAGACGGGTCAGGGTTCTAACTATGGCTACACCTTT,CAIRAQTGQGSNYGYTF
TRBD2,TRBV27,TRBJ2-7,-,TGTGCCAGCAGTTTATTTGCGGGAGATGACGAGCAGTACTTC,CASSLFAGDDEQYF
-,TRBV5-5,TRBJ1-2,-,TGTGCCAGCAAGGACAACCTTAACTATGGCTACACCTTC,CASKDNLNYGYTF
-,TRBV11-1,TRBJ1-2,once,TGTGCCAGCAGCCCACATGCAGCACAGGGATTTAATGGCTACACCTTC,CASSPHAAQGFNGYTF
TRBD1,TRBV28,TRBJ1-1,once,TGTGCCAGCAGGGGGGCGGGACAGGGTTCGGGCACTGAAGCTTTCTTT,CASRGAGQGSGTEAFF
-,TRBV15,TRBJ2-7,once,TGTGCCACCAGCAGAGACCTAGTTTACGAGCAGTACTTC,CATSRDLVYEQYF
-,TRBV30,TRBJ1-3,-,TGTGCCGGGGTACCTTTCAACTCTGGAAACACCATATATTTT,CAGVPFNSGNTIYF
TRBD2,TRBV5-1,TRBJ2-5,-,TGCGCCAGCAGCCTAGGACTAGCGGGAGAAGAGACCCAGTACTTC,CASSLGLAGEETQYF
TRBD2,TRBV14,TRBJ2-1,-,TGTGCCAGCAGCCAGTTAGCGGGTTACAATGAGCAGTTCTTC,CASSQLAGYNEQFF
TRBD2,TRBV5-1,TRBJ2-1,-,TGCGCCAGCAGCTTGGGTCGGGAGGGGAAGTTCTTC,CASSLGREGKFF
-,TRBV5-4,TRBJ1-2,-,TGTGCCAGCAGCTTGTTTTCGGCCGTTAACTATGGCTACACCTTC,CASSLFSAVNYGYTF
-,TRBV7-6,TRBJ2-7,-,TGTGCCAGCAGCTTCAGGGCAGGGGCTTACGAGCAGTACTTC,CASSFRAGAYEQYF
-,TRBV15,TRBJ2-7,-,TGTGCCACCAGCAGAGATGAGGCAACCTACGAGCAGTACTTC,CATSRDEATYEQYF
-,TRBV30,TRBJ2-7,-,TGTGCCTGGTCCCTGAAGACTTACTCCTACGAGCAGTACTTC,CAWSLKTYSYEQYF
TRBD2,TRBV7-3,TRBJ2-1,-,TGTGCCAGCAGCGGCGGGACTAGCAACTACAATGAGCAGTTCTTC,CASSGGTSNYNEQFF
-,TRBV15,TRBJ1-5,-,TGTGCCACCAGCAGGGGGGACGGCTATAGCAATCAGCCCCAGCATTTT,CATSRGDGYSNQPQHF
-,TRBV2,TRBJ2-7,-,TGTGCCAGCAGTGAGATCTACGAGCAGTACTTC,CASSEIYEQYF
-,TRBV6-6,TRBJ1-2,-,TGTGCCAGCAGCCCCCCCGGGGGGGGGCTTGGCTACACCTTC,CASSPPGGGLGYTF
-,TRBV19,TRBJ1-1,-,TGTGCCAGTAGTAGTGGGGGGGTCGGCACTGAAGCTTTCTTT,CASSSGGVGTEAFF
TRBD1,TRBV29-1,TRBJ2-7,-,TGCAGCGTTGAATCGGGACAGGGCTACGAGCAGTACTTC,CSVESGQGYEQYF
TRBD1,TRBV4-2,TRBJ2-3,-,TGTGCCAGCAGCCAATTTCGGGATACAGGGGGCCTGGCAGATACGCAGTATTTT,CASSQFRDTGGLADTQYF
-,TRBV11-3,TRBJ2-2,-,TGTGCCAGCAGCCCCCGGGACGAGAACACCGGGGAGCTGTTTTTT,CASSPRDENTGELFF
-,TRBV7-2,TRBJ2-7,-,TGTGCCAGCAGCTCCCGGGGGTCGGAAGAGCAGTACTTC,CASSSRGSEEQYF
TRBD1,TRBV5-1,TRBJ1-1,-,TGCGCCAGCAGCTCCAAACCGACAGGGATTGAAGGCACTGAAGCTTTCTTT,CASSSKPTGIEGTEAFF
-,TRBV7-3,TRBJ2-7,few,TGTGCCAGCAGCTTAATGGGTGGGAATGACTACGAGCAGTACTTC,CASSLMGGNDYEQYF
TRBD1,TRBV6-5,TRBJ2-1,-,TGTGCCAGCAGTTCCTTACAGGGGATCGCCTACAATGAGCAGTTCTTC,CASSSLQGIAYNEQFF
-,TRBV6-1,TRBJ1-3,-,TGTGCCAGCAGTGACTGGGACGGCTCTGGAAACACCATATATTTT,CASSDWDGSGNTIYF
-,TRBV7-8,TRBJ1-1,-,TGTGCCAGCAGCTTAGCCGGACATAGGAACACTGAAGCTTTCTTT,CASSLAGHRNTEAFF
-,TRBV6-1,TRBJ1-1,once,TGTGCCAGCTCCCCCGCCCGGGACCCCGGCACTGAAGCTTTCTTT,CASSPARDPGTEAFF
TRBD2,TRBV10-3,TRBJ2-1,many,TGTGCCATCAGTGTCGGTCGACTAGCGGGAGGATTTAACTACAATGAGCAGTTCTTC,CAISVGRLAGGFNYNEQFF
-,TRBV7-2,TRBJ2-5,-,TGTGCCAGCAGCCCCCTACGCGGTCGGCAAGAGACCCAGTACTTC,CASSPLRGRQETQYF
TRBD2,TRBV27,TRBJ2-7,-,TGTGCCAGCAGTCTCCGACTAGCGGGAGTTGAGCAGTACTTC,CASSLRLAGVEQYF
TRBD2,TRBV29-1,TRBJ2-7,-,TGCAGCGCTGTAGGGACTAGCGGGAGAGACTACGAGCAGTACTTC,CSAVGTSGRDYEQYF
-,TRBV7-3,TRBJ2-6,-,TGTGCCAGCAGCGACAGAGGGGCTGGGGCCAACGTCCTGACTTTC,CASSDRGAGANVLTF
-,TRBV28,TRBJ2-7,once,TGTGCCAGCAGACCCCCTCCGGGACATAGCTCCTACGAGCAGTACTTC,CASRPPPGHSSYEQYF
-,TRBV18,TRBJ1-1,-,TGTGCCAGCTCGACGGGGGGTGACGCTTTCTTT,CASSTGGDAFF
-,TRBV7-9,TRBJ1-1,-,TGTGCCAGCAGCCGGGGGAGAAAGGGACAGAACACTGAAGCTTTCTTT,CASSRGRKGQNTEAFF
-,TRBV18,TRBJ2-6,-,TGTGCCAGCTCACCATTTAAGTTAGGGGGCTCTGGGGCCAACGTCCTGACTTTC,CASSPFKLGGSGANVLTF
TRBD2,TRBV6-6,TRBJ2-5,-,TGTGCCAGCAGATTAGGACTAGCACCGAGGGTGGAGACCCAGTACTTC,CASRLGLAPRVETQYF
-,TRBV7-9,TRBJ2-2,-,TGTGCCAGCAGCTCAGGGTCGACAGCCGGGGAGCTGTTTTTT,CASSSGSTAGELFF
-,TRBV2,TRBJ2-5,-,TGTGCCAGCAGTGAATTGGGCGAAGAGACCCAGTACTTC,CASSELGEETQYF
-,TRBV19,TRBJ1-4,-,TGTGCCAGTAGTATAGGTACAGGGACTGATGAAAAACTGTTTTTT,CASSIGTGTDEKLFF
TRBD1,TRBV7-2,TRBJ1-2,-,TGTGCCAGCAGCCCGGGGACAGGGCACGTAGGCTACACCTTC,CASSPGTGHVGYTF
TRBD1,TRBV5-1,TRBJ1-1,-,TGCGCCAGCAGCTTGTCAAAAATGGGGACAGGGGACACTGAAGCTTTCTTT,CASSLSKMGTGDTEAFF
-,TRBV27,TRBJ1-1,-,TGTGCCAGCACCAAAGGCGGGGGATCCACTGAAGCTTTCTTT,CASTKGGGSTEAFF
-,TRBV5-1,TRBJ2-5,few,TGCGCCAGCAGCTTGGGAGGGCAGGGGCTAGAGACCCAGTACTTC,CASSLGGQGLETQYF
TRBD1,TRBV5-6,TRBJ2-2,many,TGTGCCAGCACCTTCCCGACCGGGACAGGGGGCACCGGGGAGCTGTTTTTT,CASTFPTGTGGTGELFF
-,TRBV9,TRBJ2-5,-,TGTGCCAGCAGCGTAGGAGCTGGCTCTAGGGAGACCCAGTACTTC,CASSVGAGSRETQYF
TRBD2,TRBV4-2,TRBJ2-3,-,TGTGCCAGCAGCCGGAGGGCACAGCGGGAGGGCCCGGGCACAGATACGCAGTATTTT,CASSRRAQREGPGTDTQYF
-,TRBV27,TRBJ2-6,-,TGTGCCAGCAGCCCCCATCCGTTTGGGGCCAACGTCCTGACTTTC,CASSPHPFGANVLTF
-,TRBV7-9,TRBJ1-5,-,TGTGCCAGCAGCTCCGGGGGGCCGAATCAGCCCCAGCATTTT,CASSSGGPNQPQHF